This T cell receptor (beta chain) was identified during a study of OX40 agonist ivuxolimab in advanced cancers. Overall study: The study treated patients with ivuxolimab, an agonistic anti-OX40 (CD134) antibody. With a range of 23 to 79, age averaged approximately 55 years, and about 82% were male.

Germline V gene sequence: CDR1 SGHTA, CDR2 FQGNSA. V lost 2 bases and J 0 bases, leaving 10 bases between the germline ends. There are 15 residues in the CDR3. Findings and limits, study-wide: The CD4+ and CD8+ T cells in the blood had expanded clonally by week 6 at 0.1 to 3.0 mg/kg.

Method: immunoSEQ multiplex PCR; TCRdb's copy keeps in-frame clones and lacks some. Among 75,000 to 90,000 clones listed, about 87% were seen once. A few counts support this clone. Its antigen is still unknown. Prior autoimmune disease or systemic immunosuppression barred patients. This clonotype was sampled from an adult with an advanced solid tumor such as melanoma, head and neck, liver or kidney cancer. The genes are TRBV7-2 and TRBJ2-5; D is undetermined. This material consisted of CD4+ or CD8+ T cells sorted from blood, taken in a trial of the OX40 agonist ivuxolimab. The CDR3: CASSLSYTNQETQYF. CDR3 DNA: TGTGCCAGCAGCTTAAGCTACACTAACCAAGAGACCCAGTACTTC.